Each of the 21 T cell receptor beta chains below was sequenced from the same sample in a study of OX40 agonist ivuxolimab in advanced cancers. Method: immunoSEQ multiplex PCR; TCRdb's copy keeps in-frame clones and lacks some. Among about 36,000 clones listed, about 70% were seen once. The material was CD4+ or CD8+ T cells sorted from blood, obtained in a trial of the OX40 agonist ivuxolimab. The receptors originated from an adult with an advanced solid tumor such as melanoma, head and neck, liver or kidney cancer.

In this sample, this clone turned up a few times. The identical CDR3 is also encoded by other nucleotide sequences in the sample. The chain employs TRBV5-6 and TRBJ2-2; no reliable D call. CDR3 length equals 13 residues. V was cut by 4 bases and J by 6 bases, with 10 bases left in between. The V gene's germline CDR1 is SGHDT and CDR2 YYEEEE. This CDR3 reads CASSLGGAGELFF. DNA of the CDR3: TGTGCCAGCAGCCTGGGCGGTGCCGGGGAGCTGTTTTTT.

V gene TRBV19 combines with J gene TRBJ1-6, with a possible D match to TRBD1 (5 bases). The CDR3 runs 14 residues. Trimming shortened V by 5 bases and J by 4 bases, and 9 bases separated the two germline ends. CDR1 and CDR2 from the germline V gene are LNHDA and SQIVND (reference sequence). The CDR3 DNA reads TGTGCCAGTAGTCCTCGACAGTATAATTCACCCCTCCACTTT. Translation gives CASSPRQYNSPLHF.

The rearrangement joins TRBV2 to TRBJ2-1; no clear D. Per germline, CDR1 SNHLY and CDR2 FYNNEI. V lost 10 bases and J 5 bases, leaving 9 bases between the germline ends. This CDR3 is built from 11 residues. For the CDR3, the DNA is TGTGCCACGCGCTTGAACAATGAGCAGTTCTTC. Protein product: CATRLNNEQFF. The whole variable domain, remainder taken from reference TRBV2 and TRBJ2-1, is EPEVTQTPSHQVTQMGQEVILRCVPISNHLYFYWYRQILGQKVEFLVSFYNNEISEKSEIFDDQFSVERPDGSNFTLKIRSTKLEDSAMYFCATRLNNEQFFGPGTRLTVL.

The gene calls are TRBV27 and TRBJ1-5; no definite D call. Trimming stripped 6 bases from V and 2 bases from J, with 11 bases between. Germline CDR1 reads MNHEY; CDR2 reads SMNVEV (reference sequence). CDR3 length: 14 residues. The CDR3 DNA reads TGTGCCAGCAGCCTGCGGTTGGGCAATCAGCCCCAGCATTTT. This translates into CASSLRLGNQPQHF.

The chain links TRBV7-2 to TRBJ2-5; D may match TRBD1 or TRBD2 (6 bases each). Trimming took 0 bases from V and 1 from J, leaving 9 bases between them. Germline lookup yields CDR1 SGHTA and CDR2 FQGNSA. CDR3 length equals 15 residues. CDR3 nucleotide sequence: TGTGCCAGCAGCTTAGCGAGGGGGGTCCAAGAGACCCAGTACTTC. Translated, it gives CASSLARGVQETQYF.

J is TRBJ2-4 and V is TRBV6-5; D unresolved. The CDR3 sequence is 13 residues long. CDR1 and CDR2 (germline): MNHEY, SVGAGI. Trimming took off 5 bases at V and 5 bases at J, with 10 bases between the two ends. Here the CDR3 DNA reads TGTGCCAGCAGTCGACGGTGGGAAAACATTCAGTACTTC. The encoded protein is CASSRRWENIQYF.

Only one count was recorded for this clone. The J gene is TRBJ1-3, the V gene TRBV7-6; D ambiguous. V was cut by 1 base and J by 7 bases, with 5 bases left in between. There are 12 residues in the CDR3. The germline V gene has CDR1 SGHVS and CDR2 FNYEAQ. The CDR3 sequence: CASSLGGNTIYF. The CDR3 nucleotides are TGTGCCAGCAGCTTAGGTGGGAACACCATATATTTT. The full variable domain, rest sourced from reference TRBV7-6 and TRBJ1-3, is GAGVSQSPRYKVTKRGQDVALRCDPISGHVSLYWYRQALGQGPEFLTYFNYEAQQDKSGLPNDRFSAERPEGSISTLTIQRTEQRDSAMYRCASSLGGNTIYFGEGSWLTVV.

The rearrangement links TRBV7-2 to TRBJ2-7; D ambiguous. The CDR3 has 13 residues. Per germline, CDR1 SGHTA and CDR2 FQGNSA. V was pared by 3 bases and J by 3 bases, with 9 bases between. CDR3 nucleotides: TGTGCCAGCAGCTTTTCGGAGATCTACGAGCAGTACGTC. Its translation: CASSFSEIYEQYV.

V is TRBV6-1 and J is TRBJ1-1, with D unclear. The germline CDR1 and CDR2 sequences are MNHNS and SASEGT. The CDR3 sequence is 12 residues long. V gave up 8 bases and J gave up 1 base, with 8 bases separating them. The CDR3 sequence is CASGRRNTEAFF. In nucleotides, the CDR3 is TGTGCCAGCGGCAGACGGAACACTGAAGCTTTCTTT.

This clone was seen a few times. The V and J genes are TRBV2 and TRBJ1-2; D remains ambiguous. Per germline, CDR1 SNHLY and CDR2 FYNNEI. The CDR3 runs 14 residues. Trimming took 3 bases from V and 2 from J, leaving 10 bases between them. CDR3 protein: CASSEDRSNYGYTF. The CDR3 DNA follows: TGTGCCAGCAGTGAGGACCGCTCCAACTATGGCTACACCTTC.

The chain is built from TRBV4-1 and TRBJ2-3; no firm D call. Trimming pared 2 bases from V and 2 bases from J, leaving 8 bases between. The germline CDR1 and CDR2 sequences are MGHRA and YSYEKL. The CDR3 covers 14 residues. The CDR3 DNA follows: TGCGCCAGCAGCCAACGTAGGGACACAGATACGCAGTATTTT. Protein product: CASSQRRDTDTQYF.

The chain recombines TRBV15 with TRBJ1-5; D gene unclear. This CDR3 has 12 residues. V lost 1 base, J lost 4 bases, and 2 bases lay in between. Germline CDR1 is LNHNV and CDR2 is YYDKDF (reference sequence). The CDR3 region is CATSRANQPQHF. CDR3 DNA: TGTGCCACCAGCAGAGCTAATCAGCCCCAGCATTTT.

CDR3 nucleotides: TGTGCCAGCAGAAGCAGACAGGGTTTAAACACTGAAGCTTTCTTT. Translating gives CASRSRQGLNTEAFF. The chain employs TRBV2 and TRBJ1-1; 7 bases match TRBD1. The CDR3 is 15 residues long. Germline CDR1 is SNHLY and CDR2 is FYNNEI. With 6 bases clipped from V and 2 bases from J, the junction kept 9 bases outside the gene matches.

The rearrangement joins TRBV6-5 to TRBJ1-5; possibly TRBD1 for D (6 bases). This CDR3 region has 13 residues. From germline, CDR1 is MNHEY and CDR2 SVGAGI. V was pared by 8 bases and J by 5 bases, with 13 bases between. CDR3 coding DNA: TGTGCCAGCCTAGCGGAGGGGGATCAGCCCCAGCATTTT. It codes for CASLAEGDQPQHF.

The chain links TRBV6-6 to TRBJ2-7; TRBD2 aligns across 8 bases. Germline loops: CDR1 MNHNY, CDR2 SVGAGI (reference sequence). This CDR3 region has 14 residues. V shed 8 bases and J 5 bases; nucleotides not matched to a gene: 11. For the CDR3, the DNA is TGTGCCAGCCGGGGGGGCGGATGGGACCACGAGCAGTACGTC. The encoded protein is CASRGGGWDHEQYV.

The chain links TRBV11-3 to TRBJ2-4; no clear D. Trimming took 0 bases from V and 6 from J, leaving 6 bases between them. The CDR3 totals 13 residues. The germline CDR1 and CDR2 sequences are SGHNT and YENEEA. The CDR3 DNA is TGTGCCAGCAGCTTAGATCCGGTAAACATTCAGTACTTC. This encodes CASSLDPVNIQYF.

The table lists this clone with a count of one. V gene TRBV27 combines with J gene TRBJ2-7; tentative D call: TRBD1 (7 bases). Trimming took off 4 bases at V and 6 bases at J, with 16 bases between the two ends. Germline CDR1 and CDR2: MNHEY and SMNVEV (reference sequence). The CDR3 runs 14 residues. The CDR3 spells CASSSPQGGREQYF. DNA of the CDR3: TGTGCCAGCAGTTCCCCTCAGGGGGGACGCGAGCAGTACTTC.

The chain combines TRBV4-2 with TRBJ2-3; possible D gene TRBD2, 5 bases. The CDR3 totals 16 residues. Germline V gene lookup returns CDR1 LGHNA and CDR2 YNFKEQ. The V gene lost 1 base and the J gene lost 1 base, with 12 bases spanning the gap. DNA of the CDR3: TGTGCCAGCAGCCAAGGACCTTCAGCGGGCACAGATACGCAGTATTTT. Translating it yields CASSQGPSAGTDTQYF.

This clone turned up a few times. The chain has TRBV29-1 and TRBJ1-2, with TRBD1 matching 9 bases. The CDR3 sequence is 12 residues long. CDR1 is SQVTM, CDR2 ANQGSEA, per germline. Germline trimming cut 4 bases from V and 7 bases from J; bases unmatched to any gene: 4. This chain's CDR3 is CSVGTGESGYTF. The CDR3 coding sequence is TGCAGCGTTGGGACAGGGGAATCTGGCTACACCTTC.

This chain links TRBV6-1 with TRBJ1-5; D might be TRBD1 (6 bases). The germline V gene has CDR1 MNHNS and CDR2 SASEGT. The CDR3 is 18 residues long. Between the trimmed V and J ends, which lost 1 base and 2 bases, there was a span of 18 bases. For the CDR3, the DNA is TGTGCCAGCAGTGAAGATCGGACAGCGGTATATCGCAATCAGCCCCAGCATTTT. It encodes CASSEDRTAVYRNQPQHF.

This clone has only a few counts. V usage is TRBV5-1 and J usage is TRBJ2-3; tentatively, D is TRBD2 (6 bases). The CDR3 runs to 14 residues. V dropped 4 bases and J dropped 6 bases, with 15 bases sitting between them. CDR1 SGHRS and CDR2 YFSETQ come from the germline V gene. CDR3 in amino acids: CASSRTGGADTQYF. The CDR3 DNA reads TGCGCCAGCAGCAGGACCGGGGGTGCGGATACGCAGTATTTT.